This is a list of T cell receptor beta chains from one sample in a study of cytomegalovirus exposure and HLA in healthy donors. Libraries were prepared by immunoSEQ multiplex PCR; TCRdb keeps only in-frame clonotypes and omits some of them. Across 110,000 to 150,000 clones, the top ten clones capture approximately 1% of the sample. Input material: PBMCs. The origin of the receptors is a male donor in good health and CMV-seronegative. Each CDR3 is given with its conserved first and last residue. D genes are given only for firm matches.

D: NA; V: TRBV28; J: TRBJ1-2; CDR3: CASQAGLVNYGYTF; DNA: TGTGCCAGCCAGGCAGGGCTCGTCAACTATGGCTACACCTTC
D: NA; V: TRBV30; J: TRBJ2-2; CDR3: CASPGEKNTGELFF; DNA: TGTGCCTCACCAGGGGAGAAGAACACCGGGGAGCTGTTTTTT
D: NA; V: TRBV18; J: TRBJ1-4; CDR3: CASSPARANEKLFF; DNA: TGTGCCAGCTCACCGGCCAGGGCTAATGAAAAACTGTTTTTT
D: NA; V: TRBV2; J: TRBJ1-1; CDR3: CASSRDTEAFF; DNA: TGTGCCAGCAGTAGAGACACTGAAGCTTTCTTT
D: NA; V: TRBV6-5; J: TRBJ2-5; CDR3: CASSYSGGGQETQYF; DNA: TGTGCCAGCAGTTACTCGGGAGGCGGTCAAGAGACCCAGTACTTC
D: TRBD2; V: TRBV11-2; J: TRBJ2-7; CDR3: CASSLGLAGYEQYF; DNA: TGTGCCAGCAGCCTCGGACTAGCGGGGTACGAGCAGTACTTC
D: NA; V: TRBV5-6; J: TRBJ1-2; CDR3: CASSLVQGKVYGYTF; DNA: TGTGCCAGCAGCTTGGTTCAGGGGAAGGTCTATGGCTACACCTTC
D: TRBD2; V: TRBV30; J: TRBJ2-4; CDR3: CAWSAGGGDVQYF; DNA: TGTGCCTGGAGTGCCGGGGGAGGGGATGTTCAGTACTTC
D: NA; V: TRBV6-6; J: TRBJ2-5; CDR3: CASSYLRRETQYF; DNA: TGTGCCAGCAGTTATCTCAGGAGGGAGACCCAGTACTTC
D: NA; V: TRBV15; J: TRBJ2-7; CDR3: CATSRDRATGEQYF; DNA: TGTGCCACCAGCAGGGATAGGGCGACGGGGGAGCAGTACTTC
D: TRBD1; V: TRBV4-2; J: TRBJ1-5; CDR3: CASSPRTGDQPQHF; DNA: TGTGCCAGCAGCCCTCGGACAGGGGACCAGCCCCAGCATTTT
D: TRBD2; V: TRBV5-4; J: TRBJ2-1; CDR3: CARSGLADNEQFF; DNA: TGTGCCAGATCGGGACTAGCGGACAATGAGCAGTTCTTC
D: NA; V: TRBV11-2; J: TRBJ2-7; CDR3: CASSNDISYEQYF; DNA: TGTGCCAGCAGCAATGACATCTCCTACGAGCAGTACTTC
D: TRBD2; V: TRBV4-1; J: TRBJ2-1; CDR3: CASSQDLAGGNNEQFF; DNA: TGCGCCAGCAGCCAGGACCTAGCGGGAGGGAACAATGAGCAGTTCTTC
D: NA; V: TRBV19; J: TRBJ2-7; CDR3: CASSISPASAYEQYF; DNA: TGTGCCAGTAGTATATCCCCAGCCAGCGCCTACGAGCAGTACTTC
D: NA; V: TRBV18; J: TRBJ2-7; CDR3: CASSPRQRTVSYEQYF; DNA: TGTGCCAGCTCACCAAGACAGAGGACAGTCTCCTACGAGCAGTACTTC
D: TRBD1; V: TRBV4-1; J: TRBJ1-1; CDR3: CASSQVDRARVAEAFF; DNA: TGCGCCAGCAGCCAAGTAGACAGGGCGAGAGTCGCTGAAGCTTTCTTT
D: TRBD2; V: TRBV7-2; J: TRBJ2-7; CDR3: CASRGGTHDQYF; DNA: TGTGCCAGCAGGGGGGGGACCCACGACCAGTACTTC
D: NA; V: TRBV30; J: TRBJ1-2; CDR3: CAWSVQFGGNYGYTF; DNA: TGTGCCTGGAGTGTACAGTTTGGGGGCAACTATGGCTACACCTTC
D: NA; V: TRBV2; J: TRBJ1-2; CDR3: CASTGNYGYTF; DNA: TGTGCCAGTACAGGGAACTATGGCTACACCTTC
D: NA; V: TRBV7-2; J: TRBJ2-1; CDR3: CASNTAGYNEQFF; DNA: TGTGCCAGCAACACGGCGGGGTACAATGAGCAGTTCTTC
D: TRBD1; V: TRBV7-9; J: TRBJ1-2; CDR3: CASSLTTGGFYGYTF; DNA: TGTGCCAGCAGCCTGACGACAGGGGGCTTCTATGGCTACACCTTC
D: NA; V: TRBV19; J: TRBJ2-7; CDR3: CASSATKINSYEQYF; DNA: TGTGCCAGTAGTGCAACTAAGATAAACTCCTACGAGCAGTACTTC
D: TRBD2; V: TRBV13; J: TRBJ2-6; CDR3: CASSLGGHSSGANVLTF; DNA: TGTGCCAGCAGCCTGGGAGGGCATAGCTCTGGGGCCAACGTCCTGACTTTC
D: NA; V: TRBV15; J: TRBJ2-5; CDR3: CATSRPTGPNQETQYF; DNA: TGTGCCACCAGCAGACCTACAGGGCCTAACCAAGAGACCCAGTACTTC
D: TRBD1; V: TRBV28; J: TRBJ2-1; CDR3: CASSLGQGVHEQFF; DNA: TGTGCCAGCAGTTTGGGACAGGGGGTTCATGAGCAGTTCTTC
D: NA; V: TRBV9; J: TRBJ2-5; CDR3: CASSVGRGRGQETQYF; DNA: TGTGCCAGCAGCGTGGGGCGGGGCCGGGGGCAAGAGACCCAGTACTTC
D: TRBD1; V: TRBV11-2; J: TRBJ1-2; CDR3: CASSLDRGDGYTF; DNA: TGTGCCAGCAGCCTCGACAGGGGAGACGGCTACACCTTC
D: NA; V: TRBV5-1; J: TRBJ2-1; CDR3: CASSSIGGNEQFF; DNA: TGCGCCAGCAGTTCCATCGGGGGCAATGAGCAGTTCTTC
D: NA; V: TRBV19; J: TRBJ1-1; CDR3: CASSMGPGMNTEAFF; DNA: TGTGCCAGTAGTATGGGTCCGGGTATGAACACTGAAGCTTTCTTT
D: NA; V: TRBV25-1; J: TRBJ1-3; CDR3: CASSEWDSGPGNTIYF; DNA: TGTGCCAGCAGTGAATGGGACTCAGGCCCTGGAAACACCATATATTTT
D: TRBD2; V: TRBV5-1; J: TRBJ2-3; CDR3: CASSRTSGADTQYF; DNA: TGCGCCAGCAGCCGGACTAGCGGTGCAGATACGCAGTATTTT
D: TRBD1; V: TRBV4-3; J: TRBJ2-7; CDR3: CASSQGTGGFDEQYF; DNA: TGCGCCAGCAGCCAAGGGACAGGGGGTTTCGACGAGCAGTACTTC
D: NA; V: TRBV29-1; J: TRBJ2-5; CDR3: CSVNSGGGETQYF; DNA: TGCAGCGTGAATTCGGGGGGCGGGGAGACCCAGTACTTC
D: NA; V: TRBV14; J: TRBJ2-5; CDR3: CASSRGRLQETQYF; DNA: TGTGCCAGCAGCCGAGGAAGACTACAAGAGACCCAGTACTTC
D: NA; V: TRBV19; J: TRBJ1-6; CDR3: CASSRSSGKPLHF; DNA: TGTGCCAGTAGTCGATCCTCAGGGAAACCCCTCCACTTT
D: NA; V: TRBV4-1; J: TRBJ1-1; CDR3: CASSQATGDTEAFF; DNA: TGCGCCAGCAGCCAAGCCACGGGGGACACTGAAGCTTTCTTT
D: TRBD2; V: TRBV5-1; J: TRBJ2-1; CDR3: CASSLSALGGRVDEQFF; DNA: TGCGCCAGCAGCTTATCCGCCCTAGGCGGGAGGGTCGATGAGCAGTTCTTC
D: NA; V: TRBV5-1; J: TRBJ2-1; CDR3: CASKLLGTGDNEQFF; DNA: TGCGCCAGCAAATTACTTGGGACGGGGGACAATGAGCAGTTCTTC
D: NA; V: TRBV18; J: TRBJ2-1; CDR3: CASSPLPGSFNNEQFF; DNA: TGTGCCAGCTCACCCCTTCCAGGGTCCTTTAACAATGAGCAGTTCTTC
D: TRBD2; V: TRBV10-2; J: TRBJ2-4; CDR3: CASSLNGEGRQNIQYF; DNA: TGCGCCAGCAGCCTCAACGGGGAGGGTCGTCAAAACATTCAGTACTTC
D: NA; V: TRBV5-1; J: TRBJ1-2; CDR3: CASSDPQNYGYTF; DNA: TGCGCCAGCAGCGATCCGCAGAACTATGGCTACACCTTC
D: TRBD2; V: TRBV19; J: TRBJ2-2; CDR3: CASSIPSGANTGELFF; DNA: TGTGCCAGTAGTATTCCCAGCGGGGCGAACACCGGGGAGCTGTTTTTT
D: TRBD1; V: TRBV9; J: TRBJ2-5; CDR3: CASSDRGREETQYF; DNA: TGTGCCAGCAGTGACAGGGGGCGGGAAGAGACCCAGTACTTC
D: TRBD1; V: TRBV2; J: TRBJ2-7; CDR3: CASSEVGQAYEQYF; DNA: TGTGCCAGCAGTGAAGTTGGACAGGCTTACGAGCAGTACTTC
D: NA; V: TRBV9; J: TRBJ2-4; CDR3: CASTRGNTLAKNIQYF; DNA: TGTGCCAGCACCCGAGGCAATACTCTAGCCAAAAACATTCAGTACTTC
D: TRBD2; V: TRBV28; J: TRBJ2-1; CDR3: CASTPGTSGGYEQFF; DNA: TGTGCCAGCACCCCAGGGACTAGCGGGGGATATGAGCAGTTCTTC
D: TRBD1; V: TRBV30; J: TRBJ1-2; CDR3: CAWSVQGRYGYTF; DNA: TGTGCCTGGAGTGTACAGGGGCGCTATGGCTACACCTTC
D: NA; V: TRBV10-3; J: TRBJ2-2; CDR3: CAISTLSGNTGELFF; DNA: TGTGCCATCAGTACCCTTAGCGGGAACACCGGGGAGCTGTTTTTT
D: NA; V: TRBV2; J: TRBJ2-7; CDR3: CASSEGGAEYEQYF; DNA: TGTGCCAGCAGTGAAGGGGGCGCAGAATACGAGCAGTACTTC
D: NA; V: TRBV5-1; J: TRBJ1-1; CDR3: CASSSDDSYTEAFF; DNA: TGCGCCAGCAGCTCCGATGACAGTTACACTGAAGCTTTCTTT
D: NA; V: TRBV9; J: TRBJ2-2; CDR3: CASSVPTQGGELFF; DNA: TGTGCCAGCAGCGTCCCCACCCAGGGCGGGGAGCTGTTTTTT